This T cell receptor beta chain was sequenced for a study of yellow fever vaccine responses in identical twins. Study-wide results and limits: In identical twins, vaccine T cell responses appeared partly shared and partly individual.

A remark on this clonotype: Its specificity is not known.

Per the germline V gene, CDR1 is SGHRS and CDR2 is YFSETQ. The CDR3 extends over 14 amino acids. Trimming removed 0 bases from V and 0 bases from J, with 5 bases in between. TCRdb reanalysed the RT-PCR reads using MiXCR and keeps one entry per CDR3 protein. The sample holds 1,000 to 1,400 distinct CDR3 sequences, 75% to 85% seen once. The material was T cells from blood (PBMCs), unsorted or a sorted subset (not recorded which), obtained before or after yellow fever vaccination (not recorded which). The sequence derives from a female donor who received the yellow fever vaccine. The chain employs TRBV5-1 and TRBJ2-3; D gene uncertain. This CDR3 is CASSLVGSTDTQYF. CDR3 coding DNA: TGCGCCAGCAGCTTGGTTGGGAGCACAGATACGCAGTATTTT.